Listed below are T cell receptor beta chains from one sample, sequenced in a study of T cell clones after liver transplantation. TCRdb's copy holds only in-frame clones and misses some; the assay was immunoSEQ multiplex PCR. The repertoire consists of tens of thousands of clones, with 70% to 75% occurring once and the leading ten covering 15%. The source material was CD4+ T cells from blood, sampled before liver transplant. These receptors were collected from a human donor who received a liver transplant. Both conserved end residues are part of each CDR3. The D gene is left open where the match is weak. A clone size is listed for some rows: how often the clone was seen (once, few, many), or a class if it is expanded.

clone_size | d_call | j_call | v_call | cdr3_nt | cdr3_aa
- | - | TRBJ2-1 | TRBV5-4 | TGTGCCAGCAGCGAGGGTCGACGATTGGACAATGAGCAGTTCTTC | CASSEGRRLDNEQFF
- | - | TRBJ2-3 | TRBV9 | TGTGCCAGCAGCGAGGGGGGGGTCCCAGATACGCAGTATTTT | CASSEGGVPDTQYF
- | - | TRBJ2-7 | TRBV7-9 | TGTGCCAGCATGACCTCCGGGGACTCCTACGAGCAGTACTTC | CASMTSGDSYEQYF
once | - | TRBJ2-3 | TRBV21-1 | TGTGCCAGCACGCGGGGGGGCATTTTAAGCACAGATACGCAGTATTTT | CASTRGGILSTDTQYF
- | - | TRBJ2-2 | TRBV7-2 | TGTGCCAGCATTTCTTCCGCAGGGACCGGGGAGCTGTTTTTT | CASISSAGTGELFF
- | TRBD2 | TRBJ2-3 | TRBV27 | TGTGCCAGCAGTTTATGGGGACTAGCGGGGAATAGCCCAGATACGCAGTATTTT | CASSLWGLAGNSPDTQYF
- | - | TRBJ1-1 | TRBV28 | TGTGCCAGCAGTGGGGGCACCATGAACACTGAAGCTTTCTTT | CASSGGTMNTEAFF
- | - | TRBJ1-2 | TRBV7-2 | TGTGCCAGCAGCTTGGGGGCCAGATATGGCTACACCTTC | CASSLGARYGYTF
- | - | TRBJ2-3 | TRBV4-1 | TGCGCCAGCAGCCAACTACCACCGGGTTTCCCCACAGATACGCAGTATTTT | CASSQLPPGFPTDTQYF
- | - | TRBJ1-3 | TRBV28 | TGTGCCAGCAATTCAGGAACTGGAAACACCATATATTTT | CASNSGTGNTIYF
- | TRBD2 | TRBJ2-1 | TRBV25-1 | TGTGCCAGCAGTGAGCGGCTAGCGGCGTCCTACAATGAGCAGTTCTTC | CASSERLAASYNEQFF